Presented here are 9 T cell receptor beta chains from one specimen sequenced in a study of graft-versus-host responses after intestinal transplantation. Only in-frame clones appear in the TCRdb table, and some are missing; sequencing was by immunoSEQ multiplex PCR. Of 95,000 to 110,000 clones listed, 80% to 90% were seen once; the top ten hold 0.71%. For these receptors, no antigen is known. This specimen was unstimulated CD4+ T cells sorted from spleen or lymph node cells, taken before transplant. These receptors originate from a human donor who was the organ donor for an intestinal transplant.

The rearrangement joins TRBV4-1 to TRBJ2-4; 9 bases line up with TRBD1. The CDR3 totals 16 residues. Germline CDR1 reads MGHRA; CDR2 reads YSYEKL. V lost 5 bases, J lost 1 base, and 6 bases stayed unmatched. In DNA form, the CDR3 reads TGCGCCAGCAGCGACAGGGGGGAGATGGCCAAAAACATTCAGTACTTC. This encodes CASSDRGEMAKNIQYF.

CDR3 residues: CASSGRTGADYEQYF. DNA of the CDR3: TGTGCCAGCAGTGGACGGACAGGGGCCGACTACGAGCAGTACTTC. This chain connects TRBV6-1 to TRBJ2-7; 9 bases are a match to TRBD1. V trimming: 4 bases; J trimming: 3 bases; junction bases outside the gene matches: 7. CDR3 length: 15 residues. CDR1 MNHNS and CDR2 SASEGT come from the germline V gene.

For this clone: Its ends do not fully match the called genes, so a read error is possible. The rearrangement joins TRBV6-5 to TRBJ2-6; D perhaps matches TRBD1 (6 bases). The CDR3 runs to 13 residues. Germline V lookup: CDR1 MNHEY, CDR2 SVGAGI. CDR3 loop: CASTSQGGNVLTF. CDR3 nucleotide sequence: TGTGCCAGCACCTCCCAAGGGGGCAACGTCCTGACTTTC.

The J gene is TRBJ1-6, the V gene TRBV10-3; D unclear. V was clipped by 8 bases and J by 0 bases, with 5 bases between them. The CDR3 has 13 residues. Per germline, CDR1 ENHRY and CDR2 SYGVKD. DNA for the CDR3: TGTGCCATCTCGAGCTCCTATAATTCACCCCTCCACTTT. This translates into CAISSSYNSPLHF.

Note on this clone: Compared with germline, one end of the junction differs, possibly owing to a read error. The rearrangement links TRBV5-1 to TRBJ2-3; D is unclear. The length of the CDR3 is 15 residues. Per the germline V gene, CDR1 is SGHRS and CDR2 is YFSETQ. As DNA, the CDR3 is TGCGCCAGCAGTTTGGGGTATGGGCGGTCAGATACGCAGTATTTT. It specifies CASSLGYGRSDTQYF.

The CDR3 region is CATSSPGAPTQPQHF. In DNA, the CDR3 is TGTGCCACCAGCAGCCCGGGAGCCCCAACTCAGCCCCAGCATTTT. The chain combines TRBV15 with TRBJ1-5; no clear D. Germline V gene lookup returns CDR1 LNHNV and CDR2 YYDKDF (reference sequence). V was trimmed by 3 bases and J by 6 bases, leaving 15 bases between them. The CDR3 has 15 amino acids. The whole variable domain, remainder taken from reference TRBV15 and TRBJ1-5, is DAMVIQNPRYQVTQFGKPVTLSCSQTLNHNVMYWYQQKSSQAPKLLFHYYDKDFNNEADTPDNFQSRRPNTSFCFLDIRSPGLGDTAMYLCATSSPGAPTQPQHFGDGTRLSIL.

The chain joins TRBV2 to TRBJ2-1; 8 nucleotides match TRBD1. Per the germline V gene, CDR1 is SNHLY and CDR2 is FYNNEI. This CDR3 is 13 amino acids long. The J segment lost 6 bases and the V segment lost 4 bases, leaving 2 bases of the junction unmatched. Here the CDR3 DNA reads TGTGCCAGCAGTGGGACAGGGAGCAATGAGCAGTTCTTC. Residues: CASSGTGSNEQFF.

The chain is built from TRBV7-8 and TRBJ1-5; D call uncertain. The CDR3 is 13 amino acids. Germline V gene lookup returns CDR1 SGHVS and CDR2 FQNEAQ. With 1 base removed from V and 5 bases from J, the gap between germline ends came to 6 bases. DNA for the CDR3: TGTGCCAGCAGCTTAGTGGGTGATCAGCCCCAGCATTTT. Amino acids: CASSLVGDQPQHF.

The rearrangement links TRBV6-1 to TRBJ2-2; no reliable D call. Germline-derived CDR1 and CDR2 are MNHNS and SASEGT. This CDR3 is 14 amino acids long. Trimming left V 5 bases short and J 8 bases short, with 15 bases between. For the CDR3, the DNA is TGTGCCAGCAGTCAACCTCTAGGTGCGGGGGAGCTGTTTTTT. It specifies CASSQPLGAGELFF.